The 10 T cell receptor beta chains reported below all come from one sample, sequenced in a study of blood T cells in healthy people across ages. Primers used in a second PCR of roughly 6 to 11 cycles were a sample-barcoded 5' primer and a J-beta primer mix. TCRdb passed the 5' RACE reads through MiXCR, listing each CDR3 protein once. The data hold about 940,000 distinct CDR3 sequences, with roughly 52% observed a single time. The specimen sequenced was blood. The receptors come from a man aged 30 to 45 in good health.

V gene TRBV2 combines with J gene TRBJ2-1, with 7 nucleotides matching TRBD2. This CDR3 has 15 amino acids. Germline V gene sequence: CDR1 SNHLY, CDR2 FYNNEI. V gave up 6 bases and J gave up 4 bases; unmatched junction bases: 9. Written as DNA, the CDR3 is TGTGCCAGCAGGGGAGAGGCGGGGGATTACAATGAGCAGTTCTTC. Amino acid sequence: CASRGEAGDYNEQFF.

The chain combines TRBV20-1 with TRBJ2-3; 9 positions agree with TRBD2. CDR3 length: 15 residues. Germline loops: CDR1 DFQATT, CDR2 SNEGSKA (reference sequence). Trimming cost V 1 base and J 4 bases; bases outside gene matches: 6. In nucleotides, the CDR3 is TGCAGTGCTAGAGGGACTAGCGATAGGGCAGATACGCAGTATTTT. It translates to CSARGTSDRADTQYF.

The V gene is TRBV4-1, the J gene TRBJ2-3; TRBD2 matches 9 bases. The CDR3 is 18 residues long. The V and J ends lost 4 bases and 4 bases, in that order; junction bases with no gene match: 15. Germline V gene lookup returns CDR1 MGHRA and CDR2 YSYEKL. The CDR3 is CASSRRTSDANRADTQYF. The DNA for the CDR3 is TGCGCCAGCAGCCGCAGGACTAGCGACGCAAACCGGGCAGATACGCAGTATTTT.

This clonotype was observed once. The V call is TRBV6-2 or TRBV6-3, the J call TRBJ2-7; D is possibly TRBD1 (6 bases). Germline CDR1 MNHEY, CDR2 SVGEGT. CDR3 length equals 13 residues. Trimming cost V 5 bases and J 2 bases, with 10 bases left between them. The CDR3: CASSRQVPYEQYF. CDR3 bases: TGTGCCAGCAGTCGACAGGTCCCCTACGAGCAGTACTTC.

The CDR3 DNA sequence: TGTGCCAGCAGTGTGGAGCGCCCATACGAGCAGTACTTC. This codes for CASSVERPYEQYF. The genes are TRBV2 and TRBJ2-7; D ambiguous. The CDR3 covers 13 residues. Germline loops: CDR1 SNHLY, CDR2 FYNNEI. V shed 4 bases and J shed 4 bases, with 11 bases lying between them.

This clonotype showed up many times. J is TRBJ2-7 and V is TRBV5-4; tentative D call: TRBD1 (6 bases). Looked up from germline, CDR1 is SGHNT and CDR2 is YYREEE (reference sequence). This CDR3 has 15 residues. Trimming removed 0 bases from V and 2 bases from J, with 12 bases in between. CDR3 in amino acids: CASSLVPGETYEQYF. The CDR3 DNA is TGTGCCAGCAGCTTGGTCCCAGGGGAAACCTACGAGCAGTACTTC.

This clonotype appeared a few times. The chain uses TRBV19 and TRBJ1-1, with 8 positions matching TRBD1. CDR1 is LNHDA, CDR2 SQIVND, per germline (reference sequence). The CDR3 is 16 residues long. V shed 3 bases and J 4 bases; nucleotides not matched to a gene: 10. CDR3 region: CASSIRAGQGGTEAFF. CDR3 in DNA: TGTGCCAGTAGTATCCGGGCCGGACAGGGAGGCACTGAAGCTTTCTTT.

This chain connects TRBV6-2 or TRBV6-3 to TRBJ1-2; 7 bases agree with TRBD1. Losses at the gene ends were 6 bases for V and 5 bases for J; bases not matched to a gene: 12. The CDR3 length is 15 residues. Germline lookup yields CDR1 MNHEY and CDR2 SVGEGT. CDR3: CASSETPGTVYGYTF. The CDR3 DNA reads TGTGCCAGCAGCGAGACTCCCGGGACAGTATATGGCTACACCTTC.

This clonotype has a handful of counts. This CDR3 reads CSARDLGLVTDTQYF. In DNA, the CDR3 is TGCAGTGCTAGAGATCTCGGATTAGTGACAGATACGCAGTATTTT. The chain carries TRBV20-1 and TRBJ2-3; D is unresolved. V was clipped by 0 bases and J by 3 bases, with 13 bases between them. The germline V gene has CDR1 DFQATT and CDR2 SNEGSKA (reference sequence). This CDR3 has 15 residues.

The genes are TRBV20-1 and TRBJ1-2; TRBD1 aligns across 9 bases. V trimming: 0 bases; J trimming: 5 bases; junction bases outside the gene matches: 7. The CDR3 is made up of 15 amino acids. Germline V gene sequence: CDR1 DFQATT, CDR2 SNEGSKA (reference sequence). The CDR3 spells CSARDWTGAAYGYTF. DNA for the CDR3: TGCAGTGCTAGAGACTGGACAGGGGCCGCTTATGGCTACACCTTC.